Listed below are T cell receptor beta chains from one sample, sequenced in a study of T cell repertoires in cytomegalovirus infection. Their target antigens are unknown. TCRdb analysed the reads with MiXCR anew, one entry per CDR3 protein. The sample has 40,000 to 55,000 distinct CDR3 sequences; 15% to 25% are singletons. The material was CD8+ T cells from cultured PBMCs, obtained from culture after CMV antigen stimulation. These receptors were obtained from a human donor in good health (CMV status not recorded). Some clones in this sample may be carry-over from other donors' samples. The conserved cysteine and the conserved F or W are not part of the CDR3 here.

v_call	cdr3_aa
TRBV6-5	ASSLGLGETQY
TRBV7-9	ASSLEDGRVNTEAF
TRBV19	ASSIVTSGAYRTPYEQY
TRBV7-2	ASSLVGGAADTQY
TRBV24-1	ATSDWAPDSEAF
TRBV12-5	ASGLKTGDEQY
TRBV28	ASSAQGYNQPQH
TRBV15	ATSRTSGPSTDTQY
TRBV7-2	ASSYDRNTGELF
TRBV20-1	SASKRGGQSTDTQY
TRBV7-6	ASSTGLANTNEQF
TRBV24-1	ATSDRDSSYEQY
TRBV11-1	ASSRGPAEGDEQF
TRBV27	ASSSAPLGYGYT
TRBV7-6	ASSSTRTHEQF
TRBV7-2	ASSPSSSYEQY
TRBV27	ASSLATRSGEQF
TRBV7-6	ASSLWVSGVGKAGETQY
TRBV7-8	ASSGLARSSYEQY
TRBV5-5	ASSLKTGGPEAF
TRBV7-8	ASSLGPGVSYEQY
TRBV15	APRPNSGSLADTQY
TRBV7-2	ASSLPTGPAWGEQY
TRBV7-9	ASRYITGELF
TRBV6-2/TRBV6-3	ASSLLSGEQF
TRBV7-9	ASSFLATNEKLF
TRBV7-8	ASSLHRGGTEAF
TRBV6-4	ASSTGLAGGADTQY
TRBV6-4	ASSDRAGGYNEQF
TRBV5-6	ASSLGRGTGANVLT
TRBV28	ASRFRTTLLNTEAF
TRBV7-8	ASSPAAGRMNTEAF
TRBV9	ASSVDGLSTDTQY
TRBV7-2	ASSIRTLLAGGWGLEQY
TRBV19	ASTNPARGENIQY
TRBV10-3	ASQGTDSYEQY
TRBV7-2	ASSFPIGTPYEQY
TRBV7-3	ASSETGGLEAF
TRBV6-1	ASSEIVTRVSEQF
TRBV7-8	ASSLTGGSDTQY
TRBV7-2	ASSLVSGYEQY